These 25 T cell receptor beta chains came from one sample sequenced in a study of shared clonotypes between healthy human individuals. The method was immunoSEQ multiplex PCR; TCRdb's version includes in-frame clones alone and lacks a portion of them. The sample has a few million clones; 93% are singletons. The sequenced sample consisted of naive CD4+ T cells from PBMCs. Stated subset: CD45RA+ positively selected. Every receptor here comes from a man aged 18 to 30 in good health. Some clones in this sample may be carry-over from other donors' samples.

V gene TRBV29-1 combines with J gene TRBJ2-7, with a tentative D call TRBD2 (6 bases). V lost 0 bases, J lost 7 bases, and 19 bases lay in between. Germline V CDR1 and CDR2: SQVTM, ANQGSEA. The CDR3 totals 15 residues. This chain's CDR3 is CSVEDGIGRLEEQYF. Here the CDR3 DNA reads TGCAGCGTTGAAGATGGAATTGGGAGGCTAGAGGAGCAGTACTTC.

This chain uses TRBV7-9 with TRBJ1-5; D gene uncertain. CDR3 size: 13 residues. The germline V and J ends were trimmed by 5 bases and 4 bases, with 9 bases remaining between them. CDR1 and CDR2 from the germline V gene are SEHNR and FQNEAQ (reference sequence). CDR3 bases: TGTGCCAGCAGCCCACGGGGAAATCAGCCCCAGCATTTT. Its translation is CASSPRGNQPQHF. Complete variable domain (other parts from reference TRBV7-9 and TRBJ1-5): DTGVSQNPRHKITKRGQNVTFRCDPISEHNRLYWYRQTLGQGPEFLTYFQNEAQLEKSRLLSDRFSAERPKGSFSTLEIQRTEQGDSAMYLCASSPRGNQPQHFGDGTRLSIL.

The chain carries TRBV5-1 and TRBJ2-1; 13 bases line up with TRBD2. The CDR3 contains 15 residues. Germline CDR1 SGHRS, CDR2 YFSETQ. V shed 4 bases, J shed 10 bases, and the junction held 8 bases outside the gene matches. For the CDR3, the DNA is TGCGCCAGCAGCCAGGGACTAGCGGGATACGGAGAGCAGTTCTTC. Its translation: CASSQGLAGYGEQFF.

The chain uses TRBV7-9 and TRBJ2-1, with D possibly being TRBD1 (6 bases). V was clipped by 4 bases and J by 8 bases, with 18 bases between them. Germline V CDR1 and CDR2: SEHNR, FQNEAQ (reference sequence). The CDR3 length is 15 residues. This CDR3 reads CASSSDRAPRDEQFF. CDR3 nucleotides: TGTGCCAGCAGCTCGGACAGAGCACCTCGGGATGAGCAGTTCTTC.

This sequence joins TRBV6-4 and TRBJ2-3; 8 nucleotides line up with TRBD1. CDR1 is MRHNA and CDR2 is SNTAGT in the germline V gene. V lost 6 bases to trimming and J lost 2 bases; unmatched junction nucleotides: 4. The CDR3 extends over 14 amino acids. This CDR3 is CASSPTGDTDTQYF. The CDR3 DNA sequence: TGTGCCAGCAGCCCGACAGGGGACACAGATACGCAGTATTTT.

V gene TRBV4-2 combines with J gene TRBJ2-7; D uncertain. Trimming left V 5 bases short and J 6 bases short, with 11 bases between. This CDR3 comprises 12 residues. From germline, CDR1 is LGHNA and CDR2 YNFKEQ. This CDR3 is CASSDWFGEQYF. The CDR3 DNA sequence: TGTGCCAGCAGCGACTGGTTCGGCGAGCAGTACTTC.

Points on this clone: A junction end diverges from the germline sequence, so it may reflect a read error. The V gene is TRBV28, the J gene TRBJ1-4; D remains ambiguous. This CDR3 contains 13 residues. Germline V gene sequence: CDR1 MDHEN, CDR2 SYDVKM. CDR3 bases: TGTGCCAGCAGTCCGATCGGTCCCTTCCTCGGGGTTTTT. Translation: CASSPIGPFLGVF.

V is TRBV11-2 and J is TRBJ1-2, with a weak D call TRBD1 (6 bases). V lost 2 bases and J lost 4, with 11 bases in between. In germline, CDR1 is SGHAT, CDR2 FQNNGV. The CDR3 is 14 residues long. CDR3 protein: CASSLQGLGYGYTF. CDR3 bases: TGTGCCAGCAGCTTACAGGGGCTCGGCTATGGCTACACCTTC.

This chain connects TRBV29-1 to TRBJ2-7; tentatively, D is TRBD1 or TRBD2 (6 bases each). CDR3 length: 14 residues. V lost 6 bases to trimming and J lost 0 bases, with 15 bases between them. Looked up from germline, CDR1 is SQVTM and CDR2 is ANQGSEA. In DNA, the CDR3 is TGCAGCGTGGCAACAGGGAGGAGCTCCTACGAGCAGTACTTC. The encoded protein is CSVATGRSSYEQYF.

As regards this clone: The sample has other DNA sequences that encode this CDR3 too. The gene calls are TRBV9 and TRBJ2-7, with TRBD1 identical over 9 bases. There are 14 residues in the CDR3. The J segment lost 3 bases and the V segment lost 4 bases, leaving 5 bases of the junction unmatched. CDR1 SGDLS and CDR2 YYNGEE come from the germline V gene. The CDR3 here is CASSTGQGNYEQYF. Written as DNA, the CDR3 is TGTGCCAGCAGCACGGGACAGGGAAACTACGAGCAGTACTTC. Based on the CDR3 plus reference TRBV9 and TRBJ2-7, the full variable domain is DSGVTQTPKHLITATGQRVTLRCSPRSGDLSVYWYQQSLDQGLQFLIQYYNGEERAKGNILERFSAQQFPDLHSELNLSSLELGDSALYFCASSTGQGNYEQYFGPGTRLTVT.

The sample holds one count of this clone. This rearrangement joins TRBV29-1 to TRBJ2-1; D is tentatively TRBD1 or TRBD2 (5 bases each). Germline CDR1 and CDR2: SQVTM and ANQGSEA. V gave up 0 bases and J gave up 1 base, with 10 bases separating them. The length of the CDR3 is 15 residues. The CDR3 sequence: CSVEEGRRSYNEQFF. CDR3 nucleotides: TGCAGCGTTGAAGAGGGACGCCGTTCCTACAATGAGCAGTTCTTC.

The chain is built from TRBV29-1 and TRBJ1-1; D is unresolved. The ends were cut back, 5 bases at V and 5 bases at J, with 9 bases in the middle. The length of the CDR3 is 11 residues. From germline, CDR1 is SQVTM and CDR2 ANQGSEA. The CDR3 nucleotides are TGCAGCGTTTCCGGACGGACTGAAGCTTTCTTT. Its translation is CSVSGRTEAFF.

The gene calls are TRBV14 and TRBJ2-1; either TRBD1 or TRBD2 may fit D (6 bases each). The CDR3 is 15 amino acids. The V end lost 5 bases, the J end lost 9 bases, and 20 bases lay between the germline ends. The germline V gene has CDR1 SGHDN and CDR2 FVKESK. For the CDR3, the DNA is TGTGCCAGCAGCTCACGGGGGCTCCCGCGAAGTGAGCAGTTCTTC. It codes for CASSSRGLPRSEQFF.

This CDR3 reads CASSYCPQQHQFF. CDR3 sequence (DNA): TGTGCCAGCAGTTATTGCCCCCAACAACATCAGTTCTTC. The J gene is TRBJ2-1, the V gene TRBV6-9; D unclear. V shed 1 base and J shed 13 bases, with 14 bases lying between them. Germline CDR1 reads MNHGY; CDR2 reads SVAAGI. The CDR3 has 13 residues.

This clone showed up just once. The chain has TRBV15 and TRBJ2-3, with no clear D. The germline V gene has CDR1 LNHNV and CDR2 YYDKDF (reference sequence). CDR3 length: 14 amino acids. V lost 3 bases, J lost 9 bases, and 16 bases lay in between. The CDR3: CATSRPPRFDTQYF. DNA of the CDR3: TGTGCCACCAGCAGGCCTCCGAGGTTCGACACGCAGTATTTT.

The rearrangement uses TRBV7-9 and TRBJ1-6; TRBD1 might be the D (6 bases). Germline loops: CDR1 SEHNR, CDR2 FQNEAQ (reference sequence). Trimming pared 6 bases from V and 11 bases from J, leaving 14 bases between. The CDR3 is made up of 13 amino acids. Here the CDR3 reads CASRRGEGPPLHF. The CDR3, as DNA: TGTGCCAGCAGAAGGGGGGAGGGGCCACCCCTCCACTTT.

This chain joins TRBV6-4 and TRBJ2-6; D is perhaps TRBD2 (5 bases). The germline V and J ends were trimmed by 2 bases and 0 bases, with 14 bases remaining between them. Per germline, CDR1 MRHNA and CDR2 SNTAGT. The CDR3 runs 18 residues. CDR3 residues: CASSDRGRRVSGANVLTF. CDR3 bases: TGTGCCAGCAGTGACCGCGGGCGACGTGTCTCTGGGGCCAACGTCCTGACTTTC.

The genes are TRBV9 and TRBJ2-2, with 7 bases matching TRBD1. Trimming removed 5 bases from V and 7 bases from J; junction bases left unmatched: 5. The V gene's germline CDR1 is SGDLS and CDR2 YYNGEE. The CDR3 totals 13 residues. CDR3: CASRTGSGGELFF. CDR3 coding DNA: TGTGCCAGCAGGACAGGGTCTGGCGGGGAGCTGTTTTTT.

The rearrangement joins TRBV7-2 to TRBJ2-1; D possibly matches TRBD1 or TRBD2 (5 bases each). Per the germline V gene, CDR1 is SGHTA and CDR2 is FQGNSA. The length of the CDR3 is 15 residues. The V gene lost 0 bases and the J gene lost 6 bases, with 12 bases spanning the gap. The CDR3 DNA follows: TGTGCCAGCAGCTTAGCCGGGACGCCAATCAATGAGCAGTTCTTC. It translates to CASSLAGTPINEQFF.

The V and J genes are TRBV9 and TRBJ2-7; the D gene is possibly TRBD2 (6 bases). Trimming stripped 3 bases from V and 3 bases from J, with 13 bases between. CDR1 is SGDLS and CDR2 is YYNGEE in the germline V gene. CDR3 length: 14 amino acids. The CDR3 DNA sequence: TGTGCCAGCAGCGCCCGACCCGGGGGCTACGAGCAGTACTTC. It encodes CASSARPGGYEQYF.

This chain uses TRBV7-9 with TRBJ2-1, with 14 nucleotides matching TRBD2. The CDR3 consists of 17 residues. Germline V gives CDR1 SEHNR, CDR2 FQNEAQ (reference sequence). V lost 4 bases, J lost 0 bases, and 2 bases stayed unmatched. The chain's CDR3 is CASSSGLAGASYNEQFF. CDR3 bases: TGTGCCAGCAGCTCGGGACTAGCGGGAGCCTCCTACAATGAGCAGTTCTTC.

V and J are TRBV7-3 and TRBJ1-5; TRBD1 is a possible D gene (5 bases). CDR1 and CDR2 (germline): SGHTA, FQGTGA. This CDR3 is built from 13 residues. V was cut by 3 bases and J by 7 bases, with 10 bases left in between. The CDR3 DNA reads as TGTGCCAGCAGCTTGTCAGGGAAGCAGCCCCAGCATTTT. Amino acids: CASSLSGKQPQHF.

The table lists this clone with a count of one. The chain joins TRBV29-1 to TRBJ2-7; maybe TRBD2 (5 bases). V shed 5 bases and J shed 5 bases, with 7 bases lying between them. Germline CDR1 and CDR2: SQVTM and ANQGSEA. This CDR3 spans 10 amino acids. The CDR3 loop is CSVTGNEQYF. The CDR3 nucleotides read TGCAGCGTTACGGGGAACGAGCAGTACTTC.

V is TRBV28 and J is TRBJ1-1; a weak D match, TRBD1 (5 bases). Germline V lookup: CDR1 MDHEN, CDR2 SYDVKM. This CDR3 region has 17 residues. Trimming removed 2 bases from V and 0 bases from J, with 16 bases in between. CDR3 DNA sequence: TGTGCCAGCAGTTTAGTCGGGACGGTCCTTATGAACACTGAAGCTTTCTTT. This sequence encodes CASSLVGTVLMNTEAFF. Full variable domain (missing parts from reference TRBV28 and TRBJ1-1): DVKVTQSSRYLVKRTGEKVFLECVQDMDHENMFWYRQDPGLGLRLIYFSYDVKMKEKGDIPEGYSVSREKKERFSLILESASTNQTSMYLCASSLVGTVLMNTEAFFGQGTRLTVV.

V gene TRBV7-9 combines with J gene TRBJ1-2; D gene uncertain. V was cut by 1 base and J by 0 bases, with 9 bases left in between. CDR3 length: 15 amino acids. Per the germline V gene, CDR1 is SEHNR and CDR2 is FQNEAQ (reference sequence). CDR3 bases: TGTGCCAGCAGCTTAGGACGGGTAGCTAACTATGGCTACACCTTC. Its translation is CASSLGRVANYGYTF.